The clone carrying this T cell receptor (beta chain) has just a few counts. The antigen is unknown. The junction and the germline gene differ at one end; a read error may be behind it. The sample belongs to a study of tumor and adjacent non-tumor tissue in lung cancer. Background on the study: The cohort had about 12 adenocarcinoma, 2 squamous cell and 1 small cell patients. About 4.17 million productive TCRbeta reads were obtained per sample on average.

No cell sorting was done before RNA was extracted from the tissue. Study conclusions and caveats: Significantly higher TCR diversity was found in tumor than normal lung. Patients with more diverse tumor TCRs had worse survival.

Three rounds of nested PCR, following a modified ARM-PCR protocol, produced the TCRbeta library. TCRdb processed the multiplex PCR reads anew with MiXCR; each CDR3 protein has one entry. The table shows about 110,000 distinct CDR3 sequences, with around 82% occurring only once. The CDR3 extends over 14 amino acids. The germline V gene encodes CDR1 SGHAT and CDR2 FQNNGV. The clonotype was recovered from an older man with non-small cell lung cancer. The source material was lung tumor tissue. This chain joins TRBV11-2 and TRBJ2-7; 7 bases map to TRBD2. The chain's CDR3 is CTSSGDSISYERYF. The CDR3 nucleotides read TGTACCAGCAGCGGGGATAGTATAAGCTACGAGCGGTACTTC.